This TCR beta chain came from a study of blood T cell repertoires in COVID-19. The CDR3 consists of 11 residues. Looked up from germline, CDR1 is SNHLY and CDR2 is FYNNEI. Only in-frame clones appear in the TCRdb table, and some are missing; sequencing was by immunoSEQ multiplex PCR. The sample carries approximately 240,000 clones, roughly 82% recorded once. Source material: peripheral blood. The receptor comes from a woman older than 75 with active or convalescent COVID-19. The chain employs TRBV2 and TRBJ2-5; TRBD1 matches 9 bases. For the CDR3, the DNA is TGTCGGACAGGGGAACAAGAGACCCAGTACTTC. Amino acid sequence: CRTGEQETQYF.